Below, 20 T cell receptor beta chains from the same sample are listed, as sequenced in a study of beta chain features in type 1 diabetes. All of the isolated RNA was reverse transcribed, so expressed TCRB transcripts were sequenced. The method was immunoSEQ multiplex PCR; TCRdb's version includes in-frame clones alone and lacks a portion of them. Here the sample spans some 230,000 clones, over 9.5% being singletons. The sample taken for sequencing was naive CD4+ T cells from blood. These receptors were taken from a woman between 18 and 30 years old in good health.

V and J are TRBV5-4 and TRBJ1-2; 11 positions match TRBD1. After removal of 3 bases from V and 3 bases from J, the junction contained 4 bases not matched to a gene. Germline V lookup: CDR1 SGHNT, CDR2 YYREEE (reference sequence). This CDR3 is built from 15 residues. The CDR3, as DNA: TGTGCCAGCAGCTGGACAGGGGGCGCGGACTATGGCTACACCTTC. This codes for CASSWTGGADYGYTF.

Written as DNA, the CDR3 is TGTGCCAGCCGAAGTGTGGGAGGGAAAGAAGCTTTCTTT. This encodes CASRSVGGKEAFF. The genes are TRBV6-4 and TRBJ1-1; D is undetermined. Germline V gene data show CDR1 as MRHNA and CDR2 as SNTAGT. The CDR3 extends over 13 amino acids. V shed 8 bases and J shed 8 bases, with 18 bases lying between them.

The rearrangement uses TRBV7-9 and TRBJ2-7; tentative D call: TRBD2 (5 bases). Germline V gives CDR1 SEHNR, CDR2 FQNEAQ (reference sequence). V lost 5 bases and J 4 bases, leaving 6 bases between the germline ends. CDR3 length: 11 amino acids. The CDR3 region has the DNA TGTGCCAGCAGCCGGGGTTACGAGCAGTACTTC. Translating gives CASSRGYEQYF. The variable domain in full, completed from reference TRBV7-9 and TRBJ2-7, reads DTGVSQNPRHKITKRGQNVTFRCDPISEHNRLYWYRQTLGQGPEFLTYFQNEAQLEKSRLLSDRFSAERPKGSFSTLEIQRTEQGDSAMYLCASSRGYEQYFGPGTRLTVT.

The CDR3 DNA is TGTGCCAGTAGTCCGAGGGGGCGCGGGAACATTCAGTACTTC. The encoded protein is CASSPRGRGNIQYF. This rearrangement joins TRBV19 to TRBJ2-4, with 7 bases that match TRBD1. Losses at the gene ends were 5 bases for V and 7 bases for J; bases not matched to a gene: 8. In germline, CDR1 is LNHDA, CDR2 SQIVND (reference sequence). The CDR3 runs 14 residues.

This chain joins TRBV7-2 and TRBJ1-1; tentatively, D is TRBD1 (5 bases). This CDR3 has 13 residues. Trimming removed 5 bases at V and 4 bases at J, with 11 bases between. Germline V gene data show CDR1 as SGHTA and CDR2 as FQGNSA. The CDR3 spells CASSLRQGTEAFF. The DNA of the CDR3 is TGTGCCAGCAGCCTTCGCCAGGGCACTGAAGCTTTCTTT. The variable domain in full, with the rest retrieved from reference TRBV7-2 and TRBJ1-1, is GAGVSQSPSNKVTEKGKDVELRCDPISGHTALYWYRQSLGQGLEFLIYFQGNSAPDKSGLPSDRFSAERTGGSVSTLTIQRTQQEDSAVYLCASSLRQGTEAFFGQGTRLTVV.

In this sample, this clone turned up a few times. This chain links TRBV2 with TRBJ2-1; D perhaps matches TRBD2 (6 bases). The CDR3 consists of 14 residues. The germline gives CDR1 SNHLY, CDR2 FYNNEI. Trimming stripped 4 bases from V and 5 bases from J, with 12 bases between. This chain's CDR3 is CASSGRLGDNEQFF. For the CDR3, the DNA is TGTGCCAGCAGTGGGAGACTAGGGGACAATGAGCAGTTCTTC.

This chain links TRBV4-1 with TRBJ1-2; 11 bases agree with TRBD1. Germline values: CDR1 MGHRA, CDR2 YSYEKL. The junction had 15 bases not matched to a gene; V was cut back by 7 bases and J by 8 bases. The CDR3 covers 16 residues. CDR3 region: CASTGQGAHSHGGYTF. The CDR3, as DNA: TGCGCCAGCACTGGACAGGGGGCCCACTCCCATGGGGGCTACACCTTC.

For the CDR3, the DNA is TGTGCCTGGACTTTCAGGGGGCCGGGGGACTATGGCTACACCTTC. Translation: CAWTFRGPGDYGYTF. The J gene is TRBJ1-2, the V gene TRBV30; 8 positions agree with TRBD1. This CDR3 spans 15 amino acids. V was clipped by 4 bases and J by 3 bases; unmatched bases: 10. Germline-derived CDR1 and CDR2 are GTSNPN and SVGIG (reference sequence).

This clone was seen more than once but under ten times. The chain couples TRBV30 to TRBJ2-7; 9 nucleotides align to TRBD1. The CDR3 is 13 amino acids. Germline V gene sequence: CDR1 GTSNPN, CDR2 SVGIG (reference sequence). Trimming removed 5 bases from V and 2 bases from J; junction bases left unmatched: 4. The CDR3 loop reads CAWGTGLAYEQYF. Here the CDR3 DNA reads TGTGCCTGGGGGACAGGGCTGGCCTACGAGCAGTACTTC.

This clone was seen ten or more times. V usage is TRBV7-2 and J usage is TRBJ1-5, with D possibly being TRBD1 (5 bases). This CDR3 has 14 amino acids. V lost 6 bases and J lost 0, with 9 bases in between. In germline, CDR1 is SGHTA, CDR2 FQGNSA. The CDR3 sequence: CASSKGNSNQPQHF. The CDR3, as DNA: TGTGCCAGCAGTAAGGGGAATAGCAATCAGCCCCAGCATTTT.

A few counts support this clone. Distinct nucleotide sequences in the sample also encode this CDR3. The rearrangement uses TRBV5-1 and TRBJ2-2; 11 nucleotides align to TRBD2. Germline V gene data show CDR1 as SGHRS and CDR2 as YFSETQ. This CDR3 is built from 14 residues. Germline trimming cut 8 bases from V and 1 base from J; bases unmatched to any gene: 1. The CDR3 sequence is CASGLAGNTGELFF. The DNA of the CDR3 is TGCGCCAGTGGACTAGCGGGGAACACCGGGGAGCTGTTTTTT.

This clone was seen a few times. The chain links TRBV7-9 to TRBJ2-1; perhaps TRBD1 as D (6 bases). CDR3 size: 14 residues. Trimming took off 1 base at V and 8 bases at J, with 12 bases between the two ends. Germline V CDR1 and CDR2: SEHNR, FQNEAQ (reference sequence). CDR3 region: CASSLGEQGHEQFF. DNA for the CDR3: TGTGCCAGCAGCTTAGGGGAACAGGGCCATGAGCAGTTCTTC.

V usage is TRBV11-3 and J usage is TRBJ2-7, with TRBD2 matching 13 bases. Germline values: CDR1 SGHNT, CDR2 YENEEA. This CDR3 spans 15 amino acids. V gave up 0 bases and J gave up 6 bases; unmatched junction bases: 2. The CDR3: CASSLEGLAGSEQYF. The CDR3 nucleotides read TGTGCCAGCAGCTTAGAGGGACTAGCGGGAAGCGAGCAGTACTTC.

J is TRBJ2-5 and V is TRBV6-6; 7 bases agree with TRBD1. Losses at the gene ends were 11 bases for V and 5 bases for J; bases not matched to a gene: 8. The germline CDR1 and CDR2 sequences are MNHNY and SVGAGI (reference sequence). The CDR3 contains 12 residues. The CDR3 region has the DNA TGTGCCTCAGGGGGAGTAGGGGAGACCCAGTACTTC. Its protein is CASGGVGETQYF.

In its sample, this clone was seen a few times. The chain joins TRBV7-2 to TRBJ2-3; possible D gene TRBD2, 5 bases. The V end was cut by 5 bases, the J end by 2 bases, with 11 bases between. The germline V gene has CDR1 SGHTA and CDR2 FQGNSA. CDR3 length equals 14 residues. The CDR3 DNA reads TGTGCCAGCAGCCTGTGGACTGACACAGATACGCAGTATTTT. Protein sequence: CASSLWTDTDTQYF.

The V call is TRBV2, the J call TRBJ1-5; tentatively, D is TRBD1 (6 bases). V lost 5 bases to trimming and J lost 5 bases, with 13 bases between them. Germline V gives CDR1 SNHLY, CDR2 FYNNEI. The CDR3 consists of 14 residues. The CDR3 loop reads CASSQQGGDQPQHF. In nucleotides, the CDR3 is TGTGCCAGCAGTCAACAGGGAGGGGATCAGCCCCAGCATTTT.

The chain combines TRBV28 with TRBJ2-7, with D possibly TRBD1 on 7 matching bases. The V end lost 9 bases, the J end lost 2 bases, and 14 bases lay between the germline ends. Per the germline V gene, CDR1 is MDHEN and CDR2 is SYDVKM. There are 13 residues in the CDR3. The CDR3 is CASCQGGAYEQYF. The CDR3 region has the DNA TGTGCCAGTTGTCAGGGGGGAGCCTACGAGCAGTACTTC.

The chain joins TRBV28 to TRBJ1-5; a possible D gene is TRBD1 (6 bases). V was pared by 9 bases and J by 0 bases, with 15 bases between. The germline gives CDR1 MDHEN, CDR2 SYDVKM. This CDR3 has 15 residues. CDR3 amino acids: CASTTGAHSNQPQHF. The DNA for the CDR3 is TGTGCCAGTACGACAGGAGCCCATAGCAATCAGCCCCAGCATTTT.

This clone was seen only a few times. V is TRBV5-1 and J is TRBJ2-5; TRBD2 might be the D (8 bases). Trimming took 3 bases from V and 2 from J, leaving 20 bases between them. Germline V gives CDR1 SGHRS, CDR2 YFSETQ. The CDR3 runs 17 residues. In DNA, the CDR3 is TGCGCCAGCAGCTCTTTGGGACAGCGGGAGCCTCAAGAGACCCAGTACTTC. Its protein is CASSSLGQREPQETQYF.

CDR3 residues: CASSDRRGETQYF. The CDR3 nucleotides read TGTGCCAGCAGCGACCGCAGGGGAGAGACCCAGTACTTC. The J gene is TRBJ2-5, the V gene TRBV5-4, with a tentative D call TRBD1 (6 bases). This CDR3 has 13 residues. The V end was cut by 4 bases, the J end by 4 bases, with 11 bases between. CDR1 SGHNT and CDR2 YYREEE come from the germline V gene (reference sequence).